These 20 T cell receptor beta chains were all obtained from the same sample, sequenced in a study of CXCR3-negative and CXCR3-positive naive CD8 T cells. Via 5' RACE with UMI labels, TRB cDNA libraries were prepared. For each CDR3 protein, TCRdb gives one entry from its re-call of the 5' RACE reads, without DNA. Here the sample table reports approximately 58,000 distinct CDR3 sequences. Sequencing was performed on naive CXCR3- CD8+ T cells from blood. Subset described: CD45RO-CCR7+CD27+CD95- naive CD8+ T cells lacking CXCR3 (TNR3-). The source of these receptors is a human donor in good health. Some clones in this sample may be carry-over from other donors' samples.

The chain carries TRBV28 and TRBJ2-7; the D call from TCRdb, TRBD1, cannot be confirmed without DNA. The CDR3 has 15 amino acids. CDR1 is MDHEN, CDR2 SYDVKM, per germline. CDR3 in amino acids: CASSFARDNTYEQYF.

The gene calls are TRBV4-3 and TRBJ2-1; the TRBD1 assignment by TCRdb is unverifiable without DNA. The germline gives CDR1 LGHNA, CDR2 YSLEER. This CDR3 is built from 17 residues. CDR3: CASSQVGDRVRNNEQFF.

This chain connects TRBV29-1 to TRBJ2-1. Germline V gene sequence: CDR1 SQVTM, CDR2 ANQGSEA. CDR3 length: 13 amino acids. The CDR3 loop is CSVPDPLNNEQFF.

This CDR3 reads CASSNWGNEQFF. The chain is built from TRBV28 and TRBJ2-1. Per the germline V gene, CDR1 is MDHEN and CDR2 is SYDVKM. The CDR3 extends over 12 amino acids. Full variable domain (remainder filled in from reference TRBV28 and TRBJ2-1): DVKVTQSSRYLVKRTGEKVFLECVQDMDHENMFWYRQDPGLGLRLIYFSYDVKMKEKGDIPEGYSVSREKKERFSLILESASTNQTSMYLCASSNWGNEQFFGPGTRLTVL.

The chain couples TRBV7-2 to TRBJ2-7; TCRdb's assignment of TRBD1 cannot be checked, as there is no DNA. This CDR3 spans 16 amino acids. Germline V gives CDR1 SGHTA, CDR2 FQGNSA. CDR3 loop: CASSLGSRDRGYEQYF. Full variable domain (remainder filled in from reference TRBV7-2 and TRBJ2-7): GAGVSQSPSNKVTEKGKDVELRCDPISGHTALYWYRQSLGQGLEFLIYFQGNSAPDKSGLPSDRFSAERTGGSVSTLTIQRTQQEDSAVYLCASSLGSRDRGYEQYFGPGTRLTVT.

The chain combines TRBV6-6 with TRBJ1-1; TCRdb picks TRBD1, but there is no DNA to check that call. This CDR3 comprises 14 residues. The germline CDR1 and CDR2 sequences are MNHNY and SVGAGI (reference sequence). This CDR3 reads CASSGSARGPEAFF.

This rearrangement joins TRBV27 to TRBJ1-1; TCRdb lists TRBD1, though no DNA is available to test this call. The CDR3 spans 14 residues. Germline loops: CDR1 MNHEY, CDR2 SMNVEV (reference sequence). The CDR3 loop is CASSLSLRGTEAFF.

The rearrangement links TRBV19 to TRBJ2-7; TCRdb calls TRBD2, which cannot be checked without DNA. CDR3 length: 13 amino acids. In germline, CDR1 is LNHDA, CDR2 SQIVND (reference sequence). This chain's CDR3 is CATSGGVSYEQYF.

J is TRBJ2-2 and V is TRBV23-1; with no DNA, the TCRdb D assignment of TRBD1 cannot be verified. TRBV23-1 is noted as an ORF with a role that remains uncertain. The CDR3 loop spans 16 amino acids. The CDR3 protein is CASSQLVRGEHRELFF.

The V call is TRBV9, the J call TRBJ2-3; TCRdb calls TRBD2, which cannot be checked without DNA. The CDR3 has 14 amino acids. In germline, CDR1 is SGDLS, CDR2 YYNGEE. The chain's CDR3 is CASSVERGPLEQYF.

V gene TRBV7-9 combines with J gene TRBJ2-7; TCRdb designates TRBD1, a call that cannot be tested without DNA. Germline assignment: CDR1 SEHNR and CDR2 FQNEAQ (reference sequence). This CDR3 contains 13 residues. The CDR3 is CASSPTQGYEQYF.

V and J are TRBV29-1 and TRBJ2-3. CDR1 is SQVTM, CDR2 ANQGSEA, per germline. The CDR3 covers 15 residues. This CDR3 reads CSVEVRWSHTDTQYF.

CDR3 region: CASSLDPGRVDEQFF. The rearrangement uses TRBV7-9 and TRBJ2-1; checking the TCRdb D call of TRBD1 is not possible without DNA. Germline V gene lookup returns CDR1 SEHNR and CDR2 FQNEAQ (reference sequence). This CDR3 region has 15 residues. Supplemented by reference TRBV7-9 and TRBJ2-1, the full variable domain reads DTGVSQNPRHKITKRGQNVTFRCDPISEHNRLYWYRQTLGQGPEFLTYFQNEAQLEKSRLLSDRFSAERPKGSFSTLEIQRTEQGDSAMYLCASSLDPGRVDEQFFGPGTRLTVL.

The chain joins TRBV7-8 to TRBJ2-2; TCRdb lists TRBD1, though no DNA is available to test this call. Germline V gives CDR1 SGHVS, CDR2 FQNEAQ. The CDR3 totals 15 residues. The CDR3: CASSPGTGTTGELFF.

V and J are TRBV20-1 and TRBJ2-1. The V gene's germline CDR1 is DFQATT and CDR2 SNEGSKA (reference sequence). This CDR3 comprises 13 residues. Here the CDR3 reads CSAERLIYNEQFF.

This sequence joins TRBV28 and TRBJ2-7; no DNA is available, so the TRBD2 call from TCRdb remains unchecked. Germline CDR1 is MDHEN and CDR2 is SYDVKM. The CDR3 has 16 residues. This chain's CDR3 is CASFASKEVPFDEQYF.

The V gene is TRBV18, the J gene TRBJ2-7; TCRdb proposes TRBD1, but this gene call is untestable without DNA. Germline CDR1 reads KGHSH; CDR2 reads LQKENI. This CDR3 contains 16 residues. The chain's CDR3 is CASSGDRDSSSYEQYF.

CDR3 region: CASSPFRGRLETQYF. The chain recombines TRBV2 with TRBJ2-5; TCRdb's D gene call, TRBD1, goes unchecked for lack of DNA. This CDR3 is 15 amino acids long. The germline gives CDR1 SNHLY, CDR2 FYNNEI.

V is TRBV4-1 and J is TRBJ2-3; checking the TCRdb D call of TRBD2 is not possible without DNA. This CDR3 contains 17 residues. CDR1 is MGHRA and CDR2 is YSYEKL in the germline V gene. The CDR3 protein is CASSQSSGTFPTDTQYF.

The chain uses TRBV7-3 and TRBJ2-5; the D call from TCRdb, TRBD1, cannot be confirmed without DNA. This CDR3 is 14 amino acids long. The germline CDR1 and CDR2 sequences are SGHTA and FQGTGA. The chain's CDR3 is CASSSGQNQETQYF.